The present entry profiles one T cell receptor (beta chain) with its context. Its antigen is unknown. Germline loops: CDR1 SGHRS, CDR2 YFSETQ. Trimming pared 5 bases from V and 4 bases from J, leaving 15 bases between. This CDR3 has 14 amino acids. The sample originates from a study of T-cell reconstitution after alpha-beta-depleted transplantation in children. General study findings and limits: Most T-cell counts and diversity one year after the transplant came from T cells that were newly produced. Some patients' high day-60 TCRbeta diversity was traced to surviving recipient T cells and thymic progenitors. In patients about two months after transplant, alpha-beta T cells reportedly arose from several hundred expanded graft clones.

TCRbeta library construction was performed incorporating unique molecular identifiers. Via MiXCR, TCRdb re-called the PCR reads, giving one row per CDR3 protein. Here the sample spans 500,000 to 600,000 distinct CDR3 sequences, approximately 30% being singletons. The input for sequencing was PBMCs, taken before TCRalphabeta/CD19-depleted stem cell transplant. The clonotype was recovered from a boy younger than two with Wiskott-Aldrich syndrome, due to receive a stem cell transplant. This chain uses TRBV5-1 with TRBJ1-2, with D maybe TRBD1 (6 bases). The CDR3 loop is CASRPTGMVYGYTF. DNA of the CDR3: TGCGCCAGCAGACCAACAGGGATGGTCTATGGCTACACCTTC.